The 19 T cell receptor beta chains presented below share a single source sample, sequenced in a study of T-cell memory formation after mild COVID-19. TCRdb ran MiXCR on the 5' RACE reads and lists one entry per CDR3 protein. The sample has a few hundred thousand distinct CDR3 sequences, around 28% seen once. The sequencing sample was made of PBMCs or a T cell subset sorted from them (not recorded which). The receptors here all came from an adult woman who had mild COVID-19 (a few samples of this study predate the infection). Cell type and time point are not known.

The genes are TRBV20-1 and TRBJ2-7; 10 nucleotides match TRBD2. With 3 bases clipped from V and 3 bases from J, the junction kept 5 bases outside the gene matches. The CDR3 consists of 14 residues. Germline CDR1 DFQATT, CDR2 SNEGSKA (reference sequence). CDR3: CSASSTSGDYEQYF. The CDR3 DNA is TGCAGTGCTAGTTCAACTAGCGGGGACTACGAGCAGTACTTC.

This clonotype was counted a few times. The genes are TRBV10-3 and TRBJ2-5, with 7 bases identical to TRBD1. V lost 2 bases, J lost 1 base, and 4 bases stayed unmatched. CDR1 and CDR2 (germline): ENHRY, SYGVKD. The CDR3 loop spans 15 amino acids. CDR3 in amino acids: CAISEPGTAQETQYF. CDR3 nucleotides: TGTGCCATCAGTGAGCCAGGGACAGCCCAAGAGACCCAGTACTTC.

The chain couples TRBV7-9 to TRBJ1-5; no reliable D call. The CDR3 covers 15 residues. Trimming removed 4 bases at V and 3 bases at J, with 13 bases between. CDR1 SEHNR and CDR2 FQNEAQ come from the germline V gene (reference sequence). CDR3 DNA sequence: TGTGCCAGCAGCTCGGTCACGGCCAACAATCAGCCCCAGCATTTT. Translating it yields CASSSVTANNQPQHF.

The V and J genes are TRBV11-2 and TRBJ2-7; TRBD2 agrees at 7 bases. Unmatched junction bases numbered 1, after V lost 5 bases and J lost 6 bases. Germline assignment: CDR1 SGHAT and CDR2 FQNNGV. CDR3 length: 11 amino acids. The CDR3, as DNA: TGTGCCAGCAGCCGGGGGGTCGAGCAGTACTTC. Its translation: CASSRGVEQYF.

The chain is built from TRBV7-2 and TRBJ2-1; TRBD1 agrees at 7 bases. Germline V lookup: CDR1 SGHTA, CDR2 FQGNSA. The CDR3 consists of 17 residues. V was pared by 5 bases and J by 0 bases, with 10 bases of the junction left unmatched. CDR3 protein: CASSPQGVASSYNEQFF. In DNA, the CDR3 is TGTGCCAGCAGCCCCCAGGGGGTGGCTAGCTCCTACAATGAGCAGTTCTTC.

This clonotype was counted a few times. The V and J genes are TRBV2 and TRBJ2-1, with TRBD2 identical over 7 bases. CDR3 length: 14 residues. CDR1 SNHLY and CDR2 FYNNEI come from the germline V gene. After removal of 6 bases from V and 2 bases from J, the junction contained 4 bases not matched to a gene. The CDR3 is CASRGRGAYNEQFF. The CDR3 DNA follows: TGTGCCAGCAGGGGGAGGGGAGCCTACAATGAGCAGTTCTTC.

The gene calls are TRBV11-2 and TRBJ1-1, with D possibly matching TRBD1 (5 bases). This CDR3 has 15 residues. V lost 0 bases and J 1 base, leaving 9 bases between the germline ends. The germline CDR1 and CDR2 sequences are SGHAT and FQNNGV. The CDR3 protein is CASSLDGGSNTEAFF. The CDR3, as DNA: TGTGCCAGCAGCTTAGATGGGGGGTCGAACACTGAAGCTTTCTTT.

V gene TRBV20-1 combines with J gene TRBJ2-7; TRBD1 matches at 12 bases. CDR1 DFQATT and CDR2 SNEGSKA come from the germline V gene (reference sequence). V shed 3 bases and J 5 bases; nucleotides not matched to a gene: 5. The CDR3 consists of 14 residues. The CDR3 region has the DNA TGCAGTGCTAGGGACCGGGACAGGGGGCACGAGCAGTACTTC. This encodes CSARDRDRGHEQYF.

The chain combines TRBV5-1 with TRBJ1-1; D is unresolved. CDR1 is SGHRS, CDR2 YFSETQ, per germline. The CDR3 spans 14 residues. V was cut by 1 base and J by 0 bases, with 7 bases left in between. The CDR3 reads CASSLLSLNTEAFF. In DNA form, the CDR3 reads TGCGCCAGCAGCTTGCTCAGCTTGAACACTGAAGCTTTCTTT.

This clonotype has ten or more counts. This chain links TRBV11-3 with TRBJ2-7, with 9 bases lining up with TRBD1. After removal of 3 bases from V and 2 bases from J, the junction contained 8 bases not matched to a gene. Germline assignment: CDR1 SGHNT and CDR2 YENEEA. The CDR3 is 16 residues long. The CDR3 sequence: CASSLDGTGSTYEQYF. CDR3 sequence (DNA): TGTGCCAGCAGCTTGGATGGGACAGGGTCTACCTACGAGCAGTACTTC.

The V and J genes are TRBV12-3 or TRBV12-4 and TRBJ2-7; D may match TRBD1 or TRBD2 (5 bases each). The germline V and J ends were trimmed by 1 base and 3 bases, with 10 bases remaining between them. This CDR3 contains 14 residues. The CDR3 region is CASSLGAGSYEQYF. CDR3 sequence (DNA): TGTGCCAGCAGTTTAGGGGCAGGGAGCTACGAGCAGTACTTC.

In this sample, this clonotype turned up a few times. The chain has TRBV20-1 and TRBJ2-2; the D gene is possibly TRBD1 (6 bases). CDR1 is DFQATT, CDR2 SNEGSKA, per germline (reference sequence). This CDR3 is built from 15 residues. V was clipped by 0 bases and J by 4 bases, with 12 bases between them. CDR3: CSARDGGSGTGELFF. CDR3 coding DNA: TGCAGTGCTAGAGATGGGGGCAGCGGCACCGGGGAGCTGTTTTTT.

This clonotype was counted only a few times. The CDR3 sequence: CASSSPLGGARGETQYF. CDR3 sequence (DNA): TGTGCCAGCAGCTCGCCACTGGGAGGGGCGAGGGGAGAGACCCAGTACTTC. The rearrangement joins TRBV7-6 to TRBJ2-5; the match to TRBD2 covers 7 bases. With V trimmed by 4 bases and J by 4 bases, 15 bases remained unmatched. From germline, CDR1 is SGHVS and CDR2 FNYEAQ. The CDR3 is 17 amino acids.

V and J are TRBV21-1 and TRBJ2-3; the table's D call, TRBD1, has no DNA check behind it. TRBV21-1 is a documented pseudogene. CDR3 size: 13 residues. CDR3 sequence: CAVLQGAADTQYF. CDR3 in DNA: TGTGCCGTTTTACAGGGGGCGGCAGATACGCAGTATTTT.

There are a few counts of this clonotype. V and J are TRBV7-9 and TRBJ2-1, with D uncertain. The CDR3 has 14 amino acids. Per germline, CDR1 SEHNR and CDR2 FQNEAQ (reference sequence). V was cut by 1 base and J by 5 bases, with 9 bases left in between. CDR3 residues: CASSLDGVNNEQFF. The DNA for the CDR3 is TGTGCCAGCAGCTTAGACGGAGTTAACAATGAGCAGTTCTTC.

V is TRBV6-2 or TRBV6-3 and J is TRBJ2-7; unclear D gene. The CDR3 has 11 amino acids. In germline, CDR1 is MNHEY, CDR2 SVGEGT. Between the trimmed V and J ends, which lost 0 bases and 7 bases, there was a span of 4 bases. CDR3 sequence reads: CASSYSREQYF. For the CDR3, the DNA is TGTGCCAGCAGTTACTCGAGGGAGCAGTACTTC.

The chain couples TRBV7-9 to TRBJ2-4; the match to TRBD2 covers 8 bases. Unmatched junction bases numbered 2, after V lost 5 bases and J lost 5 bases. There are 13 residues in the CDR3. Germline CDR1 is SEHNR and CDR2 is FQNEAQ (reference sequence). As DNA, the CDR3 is TGTGCCAGCAGCGTTAGCGGGGAAAACATTCAGTACTTC. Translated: CASSVSGENIQYF.

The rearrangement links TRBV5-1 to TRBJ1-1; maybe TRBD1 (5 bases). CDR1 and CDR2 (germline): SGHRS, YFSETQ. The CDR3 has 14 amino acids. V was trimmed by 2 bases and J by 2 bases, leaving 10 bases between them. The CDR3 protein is CASSLQEVNTEAFF. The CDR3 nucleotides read TGCGCCAGCAGCTTACAGGAAGTAAACACTGAAGCTTTCTTT.

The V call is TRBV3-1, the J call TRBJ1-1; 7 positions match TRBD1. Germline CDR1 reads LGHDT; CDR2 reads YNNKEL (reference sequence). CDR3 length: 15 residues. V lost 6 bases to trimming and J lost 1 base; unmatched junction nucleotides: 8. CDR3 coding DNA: TGTGCCAGCAGTGACCTTCGACAGGGGAACACTGAAGCTTTCTTT. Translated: CASSDLRQGNTEAFF.